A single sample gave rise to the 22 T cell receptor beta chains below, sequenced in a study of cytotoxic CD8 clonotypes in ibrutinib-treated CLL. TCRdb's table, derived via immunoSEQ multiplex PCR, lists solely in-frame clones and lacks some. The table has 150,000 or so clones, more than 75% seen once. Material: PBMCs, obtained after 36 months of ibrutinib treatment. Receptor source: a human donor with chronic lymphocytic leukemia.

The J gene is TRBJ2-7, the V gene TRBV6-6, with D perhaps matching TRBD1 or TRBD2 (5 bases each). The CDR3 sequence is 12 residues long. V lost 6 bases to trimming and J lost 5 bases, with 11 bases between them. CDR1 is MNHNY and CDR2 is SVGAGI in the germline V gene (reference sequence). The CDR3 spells CASSPGAHEQYF. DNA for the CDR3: TGTGCCAGCAGCCCCGGGGCCCACGAGCAGTACTTC.

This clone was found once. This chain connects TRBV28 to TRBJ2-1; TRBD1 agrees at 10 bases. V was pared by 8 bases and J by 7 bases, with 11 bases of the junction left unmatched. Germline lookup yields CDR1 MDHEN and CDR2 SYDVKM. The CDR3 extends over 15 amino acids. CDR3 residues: CASGAGTGARNEQFF. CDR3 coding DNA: TGTGCCAGCGGAGCCGGGACAGGGGCCCGGAATGAGCAGTTCTTC.

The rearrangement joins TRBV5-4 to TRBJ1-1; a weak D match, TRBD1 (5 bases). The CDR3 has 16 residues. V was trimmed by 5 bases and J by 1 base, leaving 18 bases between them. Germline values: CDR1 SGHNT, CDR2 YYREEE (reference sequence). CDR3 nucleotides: TGTGCCAGCAGGCGGGACTTCTGGGGCGCGAACACTGAAGCTTTCTTT. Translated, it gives CASRRDFWGANTEAFF.

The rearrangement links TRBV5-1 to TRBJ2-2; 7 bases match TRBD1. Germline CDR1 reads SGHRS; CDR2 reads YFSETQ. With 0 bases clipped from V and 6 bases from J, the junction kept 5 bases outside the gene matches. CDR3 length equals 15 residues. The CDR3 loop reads CASSLVGGLPGELFF. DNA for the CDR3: TGCGCCAGCAGCTTGGTAGGGGGCCTACCCGGGGAGCTGTTTTTT.

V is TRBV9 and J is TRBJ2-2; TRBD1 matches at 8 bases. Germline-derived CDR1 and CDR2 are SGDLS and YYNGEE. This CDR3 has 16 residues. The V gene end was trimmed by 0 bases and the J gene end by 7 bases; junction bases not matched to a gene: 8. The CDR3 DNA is TGTGCCAGCAGCGTAGGGGGGACAGGATCAAGCGGGGAGCTGTTTTTT. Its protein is CASSVGGTGSSGELFF.

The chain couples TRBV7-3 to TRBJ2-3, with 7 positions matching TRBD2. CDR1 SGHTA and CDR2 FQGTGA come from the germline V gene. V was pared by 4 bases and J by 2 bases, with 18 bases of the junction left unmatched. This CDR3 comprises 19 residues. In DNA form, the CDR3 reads TGTGCCAGCAGCTCGTCCCTCGTAACCGGGACTACAGACACAGATACGCAGTATTTT. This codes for CASSSSLVTGTTDTDTQYF.

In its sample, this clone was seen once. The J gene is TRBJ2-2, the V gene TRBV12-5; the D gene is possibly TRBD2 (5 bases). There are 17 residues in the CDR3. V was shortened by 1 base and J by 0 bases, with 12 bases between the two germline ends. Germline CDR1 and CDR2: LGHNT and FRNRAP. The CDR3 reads CASGLGIGVANTGELFF. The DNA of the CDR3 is TGTGCTAGTGGTTTGGGTATCGGGGTGGCGAACACCGGGGAGCTGTTTTTT.

The CDR3 DNA sequence: TGTGCCAGCAGTTCGCCCGGGACAGGGTCTTATGGCTACACCTTC. The encoded protein is CASSSPGTGSYGYTF. V and J are TRBV25-1 and TRBJ1-2; TRBD1 agrees at 9 bases. Germline CDR1 and CDR2: MGHDK and SYGVNS. J gave up 5 bases and V 5 bases, and 9 bases lay outside the gene matches. The CDR3 contains 15 residues.

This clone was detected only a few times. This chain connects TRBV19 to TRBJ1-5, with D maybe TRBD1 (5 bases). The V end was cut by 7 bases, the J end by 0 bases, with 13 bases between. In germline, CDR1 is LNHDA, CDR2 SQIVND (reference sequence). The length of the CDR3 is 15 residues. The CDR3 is CASIERGTSNQPQHF. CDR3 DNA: TGTGCCAGTATTGAACGCGGGACTAGCAATCAGCCCCAGCATTTT.

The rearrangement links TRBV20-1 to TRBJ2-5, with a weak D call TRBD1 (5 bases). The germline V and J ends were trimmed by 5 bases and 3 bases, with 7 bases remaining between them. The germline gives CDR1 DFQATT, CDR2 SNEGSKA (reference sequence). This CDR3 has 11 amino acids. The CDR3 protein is CSARREETQYF. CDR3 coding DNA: TGCAGTGCTCGCAGGGAAGAGACCCAGTACTTC.

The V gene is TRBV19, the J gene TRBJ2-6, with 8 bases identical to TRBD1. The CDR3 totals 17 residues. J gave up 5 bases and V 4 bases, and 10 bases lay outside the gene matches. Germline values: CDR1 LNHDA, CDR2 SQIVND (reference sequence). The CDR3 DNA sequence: TGTGCCAGTAGTAGGGGGCGGACAGGGACCTGGGCCAACGTCCTGACTTTC. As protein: CASSRGRTGTWANVLTF. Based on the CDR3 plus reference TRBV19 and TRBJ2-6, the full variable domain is DGGITQSPKYLFRKEGQNVTLSCEQNLNHDAMYWYRQDPGQGLRLIYYSQIVNDFQKGDIAEGYSVSREKKESFPLTVTSAQKNPTAFYLCASSRGRTGTWANVLTFGAGSRLTVL.

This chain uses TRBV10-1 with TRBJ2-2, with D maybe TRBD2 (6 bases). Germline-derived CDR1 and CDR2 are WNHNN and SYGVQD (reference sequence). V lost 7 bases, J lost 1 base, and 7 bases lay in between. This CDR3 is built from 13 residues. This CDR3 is CASTGENTGELFF. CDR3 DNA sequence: TGCGCCAGCACGGGGGAGAACACCGGGGAGCTGTTTTTT.

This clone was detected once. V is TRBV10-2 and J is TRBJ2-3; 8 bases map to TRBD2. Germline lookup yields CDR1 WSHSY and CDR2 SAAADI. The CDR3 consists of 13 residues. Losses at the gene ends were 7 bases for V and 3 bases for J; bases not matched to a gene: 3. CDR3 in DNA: TGCGCCAGCACCAGACTAGCGACAGATACGCAGTATTTT. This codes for CASTRLATDTQYF.

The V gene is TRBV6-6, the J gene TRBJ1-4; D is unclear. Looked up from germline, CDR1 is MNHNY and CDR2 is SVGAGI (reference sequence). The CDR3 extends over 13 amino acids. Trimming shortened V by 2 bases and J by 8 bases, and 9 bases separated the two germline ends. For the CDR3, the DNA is TGTGCCAGCAGTTACACCAGGAGCGAAAAACTGTTTTTT. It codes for CASSYTRSEKLFF.

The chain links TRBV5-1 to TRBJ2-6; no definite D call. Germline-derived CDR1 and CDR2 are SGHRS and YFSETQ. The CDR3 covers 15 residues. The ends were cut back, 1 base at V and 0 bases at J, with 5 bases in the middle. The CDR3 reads CASSLLSSGANVLTF. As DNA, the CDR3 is TGCGCCAGCAGCTTGTTGTCCTCTGGGGCCAACGTCCTGACTTTC.

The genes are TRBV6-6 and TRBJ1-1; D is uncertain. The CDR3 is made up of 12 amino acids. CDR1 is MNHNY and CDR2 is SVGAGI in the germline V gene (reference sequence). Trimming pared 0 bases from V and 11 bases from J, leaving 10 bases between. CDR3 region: CASSYSGSRAFF. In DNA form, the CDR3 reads TGTGCCAGCAGTTACTCGGGGAGTCGGGCTTTCTTT.

The CDR3 coding sequence is TGCGCCAGCAGCCCCTGGTCAGGGGCCGTGAACACTGAAGCTTTCTTT. This encodes CASSPWSGAVNTEAFF. The chain carries TRBV5-1 and TRBJ1-1, with a weak D call TRBD1 (6 bases). CDR1 SGHRS and CDR2 YFSETQ come from the germline V gene. The CDR3 spans 16 residues. V was cut by 4 bases and J by 0 bases, with 16 bases left in between.

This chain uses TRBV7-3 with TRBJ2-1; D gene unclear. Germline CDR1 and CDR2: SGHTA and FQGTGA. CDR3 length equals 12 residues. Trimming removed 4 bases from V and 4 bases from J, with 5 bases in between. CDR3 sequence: CASSSGYNEQFF. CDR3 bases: TGTGCCAGCAGCTCAGGATACAATGAGCAGTTCTTC.

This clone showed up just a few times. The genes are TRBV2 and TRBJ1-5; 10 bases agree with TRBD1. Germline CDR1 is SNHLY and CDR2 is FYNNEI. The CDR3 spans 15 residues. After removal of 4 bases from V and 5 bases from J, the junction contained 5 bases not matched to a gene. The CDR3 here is CASSGGQGMYQPQHF. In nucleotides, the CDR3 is TGTGCCAGCAGTGGGGGACAGGGGATGTATCAGCCCCAGCATTTT.

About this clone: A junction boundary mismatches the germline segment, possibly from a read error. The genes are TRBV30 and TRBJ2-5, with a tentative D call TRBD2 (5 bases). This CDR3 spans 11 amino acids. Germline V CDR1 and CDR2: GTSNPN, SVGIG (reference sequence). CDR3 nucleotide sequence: TGTGCCTGGAGTAGCGGAGACCGCGGGCACTTC. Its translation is CAWSSGDRGHF.

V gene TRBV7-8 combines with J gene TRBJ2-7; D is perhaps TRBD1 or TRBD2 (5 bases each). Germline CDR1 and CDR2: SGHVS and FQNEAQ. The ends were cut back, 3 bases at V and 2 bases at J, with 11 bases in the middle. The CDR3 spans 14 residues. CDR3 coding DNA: TGTGCCAGCAGCTTGGATGGGGGAACCTACGAGCAGTACTTC. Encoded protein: CASSLDGGTYEQYF.

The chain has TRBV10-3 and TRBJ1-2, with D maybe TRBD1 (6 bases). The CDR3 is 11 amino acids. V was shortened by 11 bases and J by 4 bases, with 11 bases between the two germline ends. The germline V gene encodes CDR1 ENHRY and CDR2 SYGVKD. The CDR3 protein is CAVQGGYGYTF. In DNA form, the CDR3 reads TGTGCCGTACAGGGCGGCTATGGCTACACCTTC.